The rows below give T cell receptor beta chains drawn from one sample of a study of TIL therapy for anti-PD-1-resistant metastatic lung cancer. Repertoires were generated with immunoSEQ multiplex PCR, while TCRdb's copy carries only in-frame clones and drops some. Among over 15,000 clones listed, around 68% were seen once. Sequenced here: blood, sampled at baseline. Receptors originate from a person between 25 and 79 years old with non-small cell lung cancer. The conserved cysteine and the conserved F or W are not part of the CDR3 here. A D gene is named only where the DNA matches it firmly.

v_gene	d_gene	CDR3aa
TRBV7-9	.	ASSHGQNYGYT
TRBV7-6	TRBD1	ASSLGQGEAF
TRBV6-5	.	ASSPSGGNTIY
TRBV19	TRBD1	ASIGSIGRPGGREQPQH
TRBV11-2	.	ASSLRADTRSGTQY
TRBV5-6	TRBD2	ASSLSSSGYDEQF
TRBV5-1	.	ASSLATISSGANVLT
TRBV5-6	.	ASTSGDNSYNEQF
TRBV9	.	ASSVYDLPGTLYEQY
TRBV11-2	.	ASSLSSATNYGYT
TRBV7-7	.	ASSRDTNSYEQY
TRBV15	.	ATSREGGYEAF
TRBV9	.	ASSVLSEGEAF
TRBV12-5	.	ASGPYLTGELF
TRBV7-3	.	ASSFGVTGIDGYT